This TCR beta chain was identified during a study of shared clonotypes between healthy human individuals. Every donor was a Caucasian adult from Nashville, Tennessee. This clone was seen only a few times. What it binds is unknown. Study-wide findings and caveats: A generally larger estimated richness was seen in naive subsets than in memory subsets. For sorted subsets, rarefaction showed incomplete sequencing despite large depth.

Sorted-subset replicate PCRs used 150 to 200 ng DNA, 30,000 or so T cell genomes. Assay: immunoSEQ multiplex PCR; the TCRdb copy retains only in-frame clones and omits some. Of around 940,000 clones detected, around three quarters appear once; the ten largest clones hold around 1.4%. From germline, CDR1 is SGHRS and CDR2 YFSETQ. This CDR3 spans 17 amino acids. Unmatched junction bases numbered 12, after V lost 4 bases and J lost 4 bases. This sequence originates from a man aged 18 to 35 in good health. The rearrangement joins TRBV5-1 to TRBJ2-3; the match to TRBD1 covers 10 bases. The material sequenced was memory CD4+ T cells sorted from blood. Subset noted: CD45RA-negative fraction. The CDR3 sequence: CASSVGMGQGRADTQYF. The CDR3 nucleotides are TGCGCCAGCAGCGTAGGGATGGGACAGGGGAGGGCAGATACGCAGTATTTT.